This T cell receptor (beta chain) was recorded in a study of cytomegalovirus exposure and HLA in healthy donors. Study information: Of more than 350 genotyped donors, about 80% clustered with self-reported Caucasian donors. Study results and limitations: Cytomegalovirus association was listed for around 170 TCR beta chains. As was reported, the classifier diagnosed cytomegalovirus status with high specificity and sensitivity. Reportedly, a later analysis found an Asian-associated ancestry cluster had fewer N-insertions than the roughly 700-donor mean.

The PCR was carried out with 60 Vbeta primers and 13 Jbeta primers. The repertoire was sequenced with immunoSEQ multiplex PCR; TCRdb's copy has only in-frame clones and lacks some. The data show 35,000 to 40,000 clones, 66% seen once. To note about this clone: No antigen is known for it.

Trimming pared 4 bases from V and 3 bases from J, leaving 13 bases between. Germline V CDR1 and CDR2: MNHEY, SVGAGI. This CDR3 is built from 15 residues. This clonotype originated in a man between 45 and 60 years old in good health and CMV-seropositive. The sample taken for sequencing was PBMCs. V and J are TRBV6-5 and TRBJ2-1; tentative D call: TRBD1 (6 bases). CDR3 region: CASSFTGYRYNEQFF. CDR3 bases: TGTGCCAGCAGTTTCACAGGGTATCGCTACAATGAGCAGTTCTTC.